Listed below are T cell receptor beta chains from one sample, sequenced in a study of cytomegalovirus exposure and HLA in healthy donors. Only in-frame clones appear in the TCRdb table, and some are missing; sequencing was by immunoSEQ multiplex PCR. The data contain some 140,000 clones, roughly 78% of them seen just once; the ten biggest clones take up under 5.5%. The sample comprised PBMCs. Source of these receptors: a man aged 50 to 60 in good health and CMV-seropositive. Both conserved end residues are part of each CDR3. D genes are given only for firm matches. Clone sizes are given selectively: once, few, many, or a class where the clone is expanded.

NA	NA	TRBV7-9	TRBJ2-3	CASSFRLPSDTQYF	TGTGCCAGCAGCTTTAGACTGCCATCAGATACGCAGTATTTT
NA	TRBD1	TRBV6-1	TRBJ1-4	CASSGGQGAEKLFF	TGTGCCAGCAGTGGGGGACAGGGGGCGGAAAAACTGTTTTTT
NA	NA	TRBV19	TRBJ2-3	CASSISQSTDTQYF	TGTGCCAGTAGTATATCACAATCCACAGATACGCAGTATTTT
NA	TRBD1	TRBV19	TRBJ1-5	CASSRQGSGPQHF	TGTGCCAGTAGCCGACAGGGGTCGGGGCCCCAGCATTTT
few	NA	TRBV4-2	TRBJ2-7	CASSQGRGIRLGSYEQYF	TGTGCCAGCAGCCAAGGGAGGGGTATACGTCTTGGCTCCTACGAGCAGTACTTC
NA	NA	TRBV28	TRBJ1-2	CASTSPDRFNYGYTF	TGTGCCAGCACCAGTCCGGACAGATTCAACTATGGCTACACCTTC
NA	TRBD1	TRBV11-3	TRBJ1-2	CASSLSQTGGGYGYTF	TGTGCCAGCAGCTTATCCCAGACAGGGGGTGGCTATGGCTACACCTTC
many	NA	TRBV28	TRBJ1-1	CASSDYTEAFF	TGTGCCAGCAGTGACTACACTGAAGCTTTCTTT
NA	TRBD2	TRBV7-9	TRBJ2-1	CSSSLEFSTGGAYNEQFF	TGTTCCAGCAGCTTAGAATTTAGTACGGGGGGGGCCTACAATGAGCAGTTCTTC
NA	TRBD2	TRBV7-3	TRBJ2-1	CASSLSGREAYNEQFF	TGTGCCAGCAGCTTAAGTGGGCGGGAGGCCTACAATGAGCAGTTCTTC
NA	NA	TRBV15	TRBJ1-1	CATSRDGAMNTEAFF	TGTGCCACCAGCAGAGATGGGGCCATGAACACTGAAGCTTTCTTT
once	TRBD1	TRBV9	TRBJ2-5	CASSVGPTGAQETQYF	TGTGCCAGCAGCGTAGGGCCGACAGGGGCTCAAGAGACCCAGTACTTC
NA	NA	TRBV6-1	TRBJ1-2	CASSSDYGYTF	TGTGCCAGCAGTTCGGACTATGGCTACACCTTC
NA	NA	TRBV2	TRBJ2-7	CASSEIYEQYF	TGTGCCAGCTCCGAGATCTACGAGCAGTACTTC
few	NA	TRBV2	TRBJ2-3	CASALGTDTQYF	TGTGCCAGCGCCCTAGGCACAGATACGCAGTATTTT
NA	TRBD2	TRBV11-2	TRBJ2-2	CASSLELSSGRRAGTGELFF	TGTGCCAGCAGCTTAGAGTTATCTAGCGGGAGAAGGGCGGGGACCGGGGAGCTGTTTTTT
once	TRBD1	TRBV7-2	TRBJ1-5	CASSSRQGGQPQHF	TGTGCCAGCAGCTCCCGACAGGGCGGTCAGCCCCAGCATTTT
few	NA	TRBV18	TRBJ1-1	CASSPPVNTEAFF	TGTGCCAGCTCACCCCCAGTGAACACTGAAGCTTTCTTT
NA	NA	TRBV5-1	TRBJ2-7	CASSLTGEAVKQYF	TGCGCCAGCAGCTTGACAGGGGAGGCGGTAAAGCAGTACTTC
NA	NA	TRBV9	TRBJ2-5	CASSARSSDQETQYF	TGTGCCAGCAGTGCAAGGTCCAGCGACCAAGAGACCCAGTACTTC
NA	TRBD1	TRBV9	TRBJ2-7	CASSERTGVYYEQYF	TGTGCCAGCAGCGAACGGACAGGGGTTTACTACGAGCAGTACTTC
NA	TRBD2	TRBV27	TRBJ2-1	CASSLSRPGFWGLAGGSYNEQFF	TGTGCCAGCAGTTTATCTCGCCCTGGGTTCTGGGGACTAGCGGGAGGTTCCTACAATGAGCAGTTCTTC
NA	TRBD1	TRBV18	TRBJ2-2	CASSPRQGFVTGELFF	TGTGCCAGCTCACCAAGACAGGGGTTCGTAACCGGGGAGCTGTTTTTT
NA	TRBD1	TRBV5-5	TRBJ1-1	CASSPQPGQMNTEAFF	TGTGCCAGCAGCCCACAACCGGGACAGATGAACACTGAAGCTTTCTTT
many	NA	TRBV5-6	TRBJ1-2	CASSQGHGRQNYGYTF	TGTGCCAGCAGTCAAGGTCATGGCAGACAGAACTATGGCTACACCTTC
NA	NA	TRBV2	TRBJ2-1	CASSYDKPGTSYNEQFF	TGTGCCAGCAGTTATGACAAACCCGGGACTTCCTACAATGAGCAGTTCTTC
NA	NA	TRBV4-3	TRBJ1-3	CASSQDSQGPNTIYF	TGCGCCAGCAGCCAAGATTCACAGGGCCCAAACACCATATATTTT
NA	NA	TRBV19	TRBJ2-3	CASSMGPDTQYF	TGTGCCAGTAGTATGGGGCCAGATACGCAGTATTTT
few	NA	TRBV7-2	TRBJ2-1	CASSSDREGAGNEQFF	TGTGCCAGCAGCTCGGACCGGGAGGGGGCAGGCAATGAGCAGTTCTTC
NA	NA	TRBV5-6	TRBJ1-2	CASSLQGLTGGYTF	TGTGCCAGCAGCTTGCAGGGGTTAACCGGCGGCTACACCTTC
NA	TRBD2	TRBV7-8	TRBJ2-3	CASSLASSGVGDTQYF	TGTGCCAGCAGCTTAGCGTCTAGCGGGGTTGGAGATACGCAGTATTTT
once	TRBD2	TRBV19	TRBJ2-1	CASKASGNYNEQFF	TGTGCCAGTAAGGCTAGCGGAAACTACAATGAGCAGTTCTTC
NA	NA	TRBV9	TRBJ1-4	CASTVGGGRGEKLFF	TGTGCCAGCACCGTTGGCGGAGGGAGGGGTGAAAAACTGTTTTTT
NA	NA	TRBV19	TRBJ1-2	CASSIGQAYGYTF	TGTGCCAGTAGTATAGGACAGGCCTATGGCTACACCTTC
NA	TRBD2	TRBV15	TRBJ2-5	CATSRGGIETQYF	TGTGCCACCAGCAGGGGGGGGATAGAGACCCAGTACTTC
NA	TRBD1	TRBV6-5	TRBJ1-1	CASSYLGTGLNTEAFF	TGTGCCAGCAGTTATCTTGGGACAGGTTTGAACACTGAAGCTTTCTTT
NA	TRBD1	TRBV5-1	TRBJ2-7	CASSPRGQSSYEQYF	TGCGCCAGCAGCCCCAGGGGGCAGAGCTCCTACGAGCAGTACTTC
NA	TRBD1	TRBV5-1	TRBJ2-7	CASSPGTANGEQYF	TGCGCCAGCAGCCCCGGGACAGCCAATGGGGAGCAGTACTTC
NA	TRBD1	TRBV9	TRBJ2-2	CASSTITGAYTGELFF	TGTGCCAGCAGCACGATTACAGGGGCGTACACCGGGGAGCTGTTTTTT
NA	TRBD1	TRBV19	TRBJ1-2	CASSISEGAQYGYTF	TGTGCCAGTAGTATCTCGGAGGGGGCGCAATATGGCTACACCTTC
few	NA	TRBV7-6	TRBJ1-3	CASSLSDSSGNTIYF	TGTGCCAGCAGCTTAAGTGACAGCTCTGGAAACACCATATATTTT
NA	TRBD1	TRBV4-3	TRBJ2-6	CASSRASGTGFSGANVLTF	TGCGCCAGCAGCCGAGCCTCCGGGACAGGATTCTCTGGGGCCAACGTCCTGACTTTC
NA	NA	TRBV7-2	TRBJ2-2	CASSLERTNTGELFF	TGTGCCAGCAGCTTAGAGCGGACGAACACCGGGGAGCTGTTTTTT
few	TRBD2	TRBV5-6	TRBJ2-2	CASSSGLAGVGELFF	TGTGCCAGCAGCAGTGGTTTAGCGGGAGTTGGGGAGCTGTTTTTT
NA	TRBD1	TRBV6-1	TRBJ1-2	CATGTGYGYTF	TGTGCCACTGGGACAGGGTATGGCTACACCTTC
few	NA	TRBV5-1	TRBJ1-1	CASSLEERLNTEAFF	TGCGCCAGCAGCTTGGAGGAGCGTCTGAACACTGAAGCTTTCTTT
NA	TRBD1	TRBV6-6	TRBJ2-7	CASSQQGANSYEQYF	TGTGCCAGCAGTCAACAGGGGGCCAACTCCTACGAGCAGTACTTC
NA	TRBD2	TRBV6-4	TRBJ2-7	CASSLLAGPGYEQYF	TGTGCCAGCAGCCTATTAGCGGGCCCTGGGTACGAGCAGTACTTC
NA	TRBD1	TRBV15	TRBJ1-2	CATSRDRGSKSGYTF	TGTGCCACCAGCAGGGACAGGGGCTCTAAGTCTGGCTACACCTTC
NA	NA	TRBV5-1	TRBJ1-1	CASSLGGGTGTEAFF	TGCGCCAGCAGCTTGGGGGGGGGCACGGGCACTGAAGCTTTCTTT
NA	TRBD1	TRBV28	TRBJ1-5	CASSRDRGSNQPQHF	TGTGCCAGCAGTCGTGACAGGGGTAGCAATCAGCCCCAGCATTTT
few	NA	TRBV5-8	TRBJ1-5	CASSGGGSNQPQHF	TGTGCCAGCTCGGGGGGGGGAAGCAATCAGCCCCAGCATTTT